This section outlines one T cell receptor (beta chain) sequence together with its context. What it binds is not known. Germline CDR1 is MDHEN and CDR2 is SYDVKM. The CDR3 sequence is 15 residues long. The V segment lost 2 bases and the J segment 1 base; nucleotides outside the gene matches: 2. Among the donors, all were Caucasian adults who lived in Nashville, Tennessee. The sample originates from a study of shared clonotypes between healthy human individuals. Whole-study context: Every donor yielded three CD4 naive, three CD4 memory, two CD8 naive and one CD8 memory plate.

Study results and limitations: The diversity represented, both genetic and in exposure history, was limited by few donors. Lower generation probabilities were found for non-shared clonotypes than for those shared by all four donors.

Method: immunoSEQ multiplex PCR; TCRdb's copy keeps in-frame clones and lacks some. Counted here are 950,000 to 1,100,000 clones, approximately 78% occurring once; the ten biggest clones make up around 0.61%. The sequence came from a man between 18 and 35 years old in good health. Some clones in this sample may be carry-over from other donors' samples. This rearrangement joins TRBV28 to TRBJ2-1, with 7 bases matching TRBD2. Sequenced: memory CD4+ T cells from PBMCs. Subset defined: CD45RA-negative fraction. The CDR3 is CASSLPGGSYNEQFF. CDR3 nucleotides: TGTGCCAGCAGTTTACCGGGGGGTTCCTACAATGAGCAGTTCTTC.